The 10 T cell receptor beta chains given below trace back to one sample, sequenced in a study of graft-versus-host responses after intestinal transplantation. Produced via immunoSEQ multiplex PCR; TCRdb's table is partial and in-frame only. The profile shows about 110,000 clones, around 95% of them singletons. No antigens are known for them. The sample was unstimulated CD8+ T cells sorted from spleen or lymph node cells, taken before intestinal transplant. All receptors derive from a human donor who received an intestinal transplant.

The rearrangement links TRBV27 to TRBJ1-1, with a possible D match to TRBD1 (6 bases). The V end was cut by 5 bases, the J end by 4 bases, with 11 bases between. CDR1 and CDR2 from the germline V gene are MNHEY and SMNVEV (reference sequence). The CDR3 extends over 13 amino acids. The CDR3 region is CASSVGGATEAFF. CDR3 DNA sequence: TGTGCCAGCAGTGTAGGGGGGGCCACTGAAGCTTTCTTT.

The rearrangement joins TRBV13 to TRBJ2-3, with D perhaps matching TRBD1 (5 bases). Trimming removed 5 bases from V and 6 bases from J, with 9 bases in between. Germline V gene sequence: CDR1 PRHDT, CDR2 FYEKMQ (reference sequence). The CDR3 covers 12 residues. The DNA of the CDR3 is TGTGCCAGCAGCCCTCAGGGTGATACGCAGTATTTT. It specifies CASSPQGDTQYF.

This chain uses TRBV10-2 with TRBJ2-7, with 8 bases identical to TRBD2. V shed 0 bases, J shed 4 bases, and the junction held 2 bases outside the gene matches. This CDR3 has 14 amino acids. CDR1 and CDR2 from the germline V gene are WSHSY and SAAADI. DNA of the CDR3: TGCGCCAGCAGTGAGTCACGGGAGGGGTACGAGCAGTACTTC. This encodes CASSESREGYEQYF.

The gene calls are TRBV7-9 and TRBJ2-1, with D unclear. CDR3 size: 11 residues. Germline V lookup: CDR1 SEHNR, CDR2 FQNEAQ (reference sequence). The V end lost 1 base, the J end lost 10 bases, and 5 bases lay between the germline ends. CDR3 region: CASSLDGEQFF. The CDR3 nucleotides read TGTGCCAGCAGCTTAGATGGAGAGCAGTTCTTC. The full variable domain, its missing parts supplied by reference TRBV7-9 and TRBJ2-1, is DTGVSQNPRHKITKRGQNVTFRCDPISEHNRLYWYRQTLGQGPEFLTYFQNEAQLEKSRLLSDRFSAERPKGSFSTLEIQRTEQGDSAMYLCASSLDGEQFFGPGTRLTVL.

J is TRBJ1-2 and V is TRBV28; D uncertain. The V gene lost 7 bases and the J gene lost 5 bases, with 14 bases spanning the gap. This CDR3 spans 13 amino acids. Germline V lookup: CDR1 MDHEN, CDR2 SYDVKM. In nucleotides, the CDR3 is TGTGCCAGCAATCAGGTCTTTGGGTATGGCTACACCTTC. Protein product: CASNQVFGYGYTF.

CDR3 residues: CASSWGTPSSYEQYF. For the CDR3, the DNA is TGTGCCAGCAGTTGGGGGACTCCTTCCTCCTACGAGCAGTACTTC. This chain joins TRBV6-6 and TRBJ2-7, with D possibly TRBD2 on 6 matching bases. The V gene's germline CDR1 is MNHNY and CDR2 SVGAGI (reference sequence). Trimming removed 4 bases at V and 0 bases at J, with 13 bases between. This CDR3 has 15 amino acids.

CDR3 residues: CASSPGGRNQPQHF. CDR3 in DNA: TGTGCCAGCAGCCCAGGAGGGCGCAATCAGCCCCAGCATTTT. The rearrangement uses TRBV27 and TRBJ1-5, with no clear D. The CDR3 loop spans 14 amino acids. Germline values: CDR1 MNHEY, CDR2 SMNVEV (reference sequence). The ends were cut back, 6 bases at V and 2 bases at J, with 11 bases in the middle.

The rearrangement uses TRBV29-1 and TRBJ2-1; D remains ambiguous. The CDR3 runs to 16 residues. Deletions cut 3 bases from V and 0 bases from J, with 15 bases between. Germline V gives CDR1 SQVTM, CDR2 ANQGSEA. CDR3 region: CSVDGSATSSYNEQFF. CDR3 sequence (DNA): TGCAGCGTTGACGGATCGGCAACCAGCTCCTACAATGAGCAGTTCTTC.

V gene TRBV7-8 combines with J gene TRBJ2-5; 8 bases fit TRBD1. Germline CDR1 and CDR2: SGHVS and FQNEAQ. Trimming cost V 2 bases and J 3 bases; bases outside gene matches: 8. CDR3 length: 16 amino acids. The CDR3 bases are TGTGCCAGCAGCTTACTTGACAGGGGAGGCGAAGAGACCCAGTACTTC. Translating it yields CASSLLDRGGEETQYF.

This chain links TRBV9 with TRBJ1-1, with a tentative D call TRBD1 (5 bases). The CDR3 sequence is 14 residues long. Germline values: CDR1 SGDLS, CDR2 YYNGEE. V lost 2 bases, J lost 6 bases, and 14 bases lay in between. The CDR3 nucleotides read TGTGCCAGCAGCGTCGGGGGGGGTATCGCTGAAGCTTTCTTT. It yields the protein CASSVGGGIAEAFF.